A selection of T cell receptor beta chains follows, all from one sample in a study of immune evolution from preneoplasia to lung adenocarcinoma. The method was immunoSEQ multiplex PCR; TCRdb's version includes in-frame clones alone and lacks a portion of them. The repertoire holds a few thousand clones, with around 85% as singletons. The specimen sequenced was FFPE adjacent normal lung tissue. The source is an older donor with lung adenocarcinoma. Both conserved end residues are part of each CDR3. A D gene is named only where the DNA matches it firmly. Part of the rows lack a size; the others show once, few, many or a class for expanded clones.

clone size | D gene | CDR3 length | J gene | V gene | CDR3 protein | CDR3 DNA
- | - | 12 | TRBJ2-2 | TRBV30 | CAWDRNTGELFF | TGTGCCTGGGACAGGAACACCGGGGAGCTGTTTTTT
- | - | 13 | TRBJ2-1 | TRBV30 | CAWRRQGGVEQFF | TGTGCCTGGAGGCGGCAAGGGGGGGTTGAGCAGTTCTTC
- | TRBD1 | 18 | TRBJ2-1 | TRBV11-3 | CASSSWRESGGRGNEQFF | TGTGCCAGCAGCTCTTGGCGCGAGAGCGGAGGCAGGGGGAATGAGCAGTTCTTC
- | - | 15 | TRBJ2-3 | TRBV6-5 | CASSYYGSGTDTQYF | TGTGCCAGCAGTTACTATGGCTCCGGCACAGATACGCAGTATTTT
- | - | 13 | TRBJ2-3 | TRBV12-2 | CASRLARTDTQYF | TGTGCAAGTCGCTTAGCTAGGACAGATACGCAGTATTTT
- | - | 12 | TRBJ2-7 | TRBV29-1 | CSVETMGLEQYF | TGCAGCGTTGAAACGATGGGTCTTGAGCAGTACTTC
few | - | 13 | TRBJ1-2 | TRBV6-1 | CASSFGADYGYTF | TGTGCCAGTTCTTTCGGGGCGGACTATGGCTACACCTTC
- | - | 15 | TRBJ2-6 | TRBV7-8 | CASSYDLSGANVLTF | TGTGCCAGCAGCTATGACCTTTCTGGGGCCAACGTCCTGACTTTC
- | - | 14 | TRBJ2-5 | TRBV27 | CASSLSDGTETQYF | TGTGCCAGCAGTTTATCTGATGGGACGGAGACCCAGTACTTC
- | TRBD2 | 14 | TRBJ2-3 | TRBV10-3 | CAISRLAGTDTQYF | TGTGCCATCTCACGACTAGCGGGAACAGATACGCAGTATTTT
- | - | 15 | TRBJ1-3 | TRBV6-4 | CASTSGLGRGNTIYF | TGTGCCAGCACTTCCGGATTAGGGAGAGGAAACACCATATATTTT
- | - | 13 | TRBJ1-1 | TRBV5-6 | CASSLGLGTEAFF | TGTGCCAGCAGCTTGGGACTAGGGACTGAAGCTTTCTTT
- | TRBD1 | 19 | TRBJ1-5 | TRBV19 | CASSIRSGTGSRSNQPQHF | TGTGCCAGTAGTATACGGTCTGGGACAGGGTCGAGGAGCAATCAGCCCCAGCATTTT
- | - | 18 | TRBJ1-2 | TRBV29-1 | CSVEDLGGRQGRNYGYTF | TGCAGCGTTGAAGATCTTGGAGGTCGGCAGGGGCGAAACTATGGCTACACCTTC
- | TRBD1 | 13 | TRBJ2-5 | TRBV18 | CASSYQGEETQYF | TGTGCCAGCTCATATCAGGGGGAGGAGACCCAGTACTTC
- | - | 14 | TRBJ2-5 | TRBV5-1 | CASSPAGTGETQYF | TGCGCCAGCAGCCCTGCCGGGACCGGTGAGACCCAGTACTTC
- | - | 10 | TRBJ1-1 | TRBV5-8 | CASGLKEAFF | TGTGCCAGCGGACTAAAGGAAGCTTTCTTT
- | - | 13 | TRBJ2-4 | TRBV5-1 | CASSRSAKNIQYF | TGCGCCAGCAGCCGTAGCGCCAAAAACATTCAGTACTTC
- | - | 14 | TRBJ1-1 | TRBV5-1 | CASSFNVQGSEAFF | TGCGCCAGCAGCTTTAATGTCCAGGGGTCTGAAGCTTTCTTT
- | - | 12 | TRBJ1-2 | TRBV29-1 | CSVEGTAYGYTF | TGCAGCGTTGAAGGGACAGCCTATGGCTACACCTTC
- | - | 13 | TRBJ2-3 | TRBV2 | CASGNSHTDTQYF | TGTGCCAGCGGCAACAGCCACACAGATACGCAGTATTTT
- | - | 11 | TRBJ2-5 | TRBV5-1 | CASSFQETQYF | TGCGCCAGCAGCTTCCAAGAGACCCAGTACTTC
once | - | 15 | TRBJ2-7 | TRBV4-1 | CASSPGPTGAYEQYF | TGCGCCAGCAGTCCGGGGCCTACCGGGGCCTACGAGCAGTACTTC
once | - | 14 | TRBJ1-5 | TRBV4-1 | CASSPQGFDQPQHF | TGCGCCAGCAGCCCGCAGGGCTTCGATCAGCCCCAGCATTTT
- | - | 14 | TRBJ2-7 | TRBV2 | CASSSIRESYEQYF | TGTGCCAGCAGCTCCATCCGGGAGTCCTACGAGCAGTACTTC
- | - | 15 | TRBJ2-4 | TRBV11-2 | CASSLGSGIPNIQYF | TGTGCCAGCAGCTTAGGATCTGGCATCCCTAACATTCAGTACTTC
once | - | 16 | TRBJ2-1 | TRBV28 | CASSLPPGLQYNEQFF | TGTGCCAGCAGTTTACCCCCCGGACTACAATACAATGAGCAGTTCTTC
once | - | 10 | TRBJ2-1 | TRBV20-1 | CSALGNEQFF | TGCAGTGCCCTGGGCAATGAGCAGTTCTTC
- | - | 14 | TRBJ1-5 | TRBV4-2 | CASSPGLRNQPQHF | TGTGCCAGCAGCCCCGGGCTACGAAATCAGCCCCAGCATTTT
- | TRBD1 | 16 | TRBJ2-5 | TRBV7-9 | CASSPLTGWYQETQYF | TGTGCCAGCAGCCCTTTGACAGGGTGGTACCAAGAGACCCAGTACTTC
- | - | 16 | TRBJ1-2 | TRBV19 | CASSSTTGKGLYGYTF | TGTGCCAGTAGTAGTACTACAGGGAAGGGGCTCTATGGCTACACCTTC
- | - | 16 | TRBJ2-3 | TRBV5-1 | CASSLMASHLEQTQYF | TGCGCCAGCAGCTTGATGGCTAGCCACCTGGAGCAGACGCAGTATTTT
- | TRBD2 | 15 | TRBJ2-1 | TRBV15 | CATSRIRGGSNEQFF | TGTGCCACCAGCAGAATCCGGGGGGGTAGCAATGAGCAGTTCTTC
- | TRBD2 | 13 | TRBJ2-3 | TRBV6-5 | CASSGTSWDTQYF | TGTGCCAGCAGTGGGACTAGCTGGGATACGCAGTATTTT
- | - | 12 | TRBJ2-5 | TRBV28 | CASRGAQETQYF | TGTGCCAGCAGGGGGGCCCAAGAGACCCAGTACTTC
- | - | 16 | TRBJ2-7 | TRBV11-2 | CASSPLRSGSPGEQYF | TGTGCCAGCAGCCCCTTACGGAGCGGCAGTCCGGGCGAGCAGTACTTC
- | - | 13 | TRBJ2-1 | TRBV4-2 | CASSQWASDVQFF | TGTGCCAGCAGTCAATGGGCTAGCGACGTTCAGTTCTTC